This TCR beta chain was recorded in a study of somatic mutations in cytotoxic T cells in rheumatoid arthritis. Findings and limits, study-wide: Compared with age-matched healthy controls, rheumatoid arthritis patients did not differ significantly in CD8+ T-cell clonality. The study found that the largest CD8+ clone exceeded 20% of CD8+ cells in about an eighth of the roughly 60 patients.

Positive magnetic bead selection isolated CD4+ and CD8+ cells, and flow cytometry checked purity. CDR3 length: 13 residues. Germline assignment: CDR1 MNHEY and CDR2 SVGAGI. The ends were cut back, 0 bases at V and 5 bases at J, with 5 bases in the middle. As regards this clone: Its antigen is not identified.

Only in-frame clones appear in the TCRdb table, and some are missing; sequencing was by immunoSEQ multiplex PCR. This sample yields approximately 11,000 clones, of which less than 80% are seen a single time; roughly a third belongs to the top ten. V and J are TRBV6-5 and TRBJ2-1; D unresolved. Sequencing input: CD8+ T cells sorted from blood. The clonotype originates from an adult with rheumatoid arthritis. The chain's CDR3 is CASSYSRDNEQFF. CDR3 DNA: TGTGCCAGCAGTTACTCACGGGACAATGAGCAGTTCTTC.